The rows below give T cell receptor beta chains drawn from one sample of a study of blood T cells in healthy people across ages. TCRdb re-derived calls from the 5' RACE reads in MiXCR, one entry per CDR3 protein. The sample holds about 1,800,000 distinct CDR3 sequences; 28% are singletons and the top ten take approximately 7.7%. The sequencing sample was made of blood. These receptors originate from a woman aged 30 to 39 in good health. Each CDR3 is given with its conserved first and last residue. A D gene is named only where the DNA matches it firmly. A row's size may be missing; if present it is once, few, many or a size class.

>TRBV9|TRBD2|TRBJ2-5|many
CASSARDGGRVQETQYF
TGTGCCAGCAGCGCTCGCGACGGCGGGAGAGTGCAAGAGACCCAGTACTTC
>TRBV7-2|-|TRBJ1-5|-
CASSLEGGPQHF
TGTGCCAGCAGCTTGGAGGGAGGGCCCCAGCATTTT
>TRBV12-3/TRBV12-4|-|TRBJ1-2|many
CASSLTGTGYGYTF
TGTGCCAGCAGTTTGACCGGGACGGGCTATGGCTACACCTTC
>TRBV27|TRBD1|TRBJ2-5|-
CASRRDRGGSETQYF
TGTGCCAGCAGGAGGGACAGGGGGGGCTCGGAGACCCAGTACTTC
>TRBV12-3/TRBV12-4|-|TRBJ1-4|few
CASSLLGGGEKLFF
TGTGCCAGCAGTCTTTTGGGAGGGGGTGAAAAACTGTTTTTT
>TRBV20-1|TRBD2|TRBJ2-5|few
CSASGGAEETQYF
TGCAGTGCTAGCGGGGGGGCCGAAGAGACCCAGTACTTC
>TRBV10-3|TRBD2|TRBJ2-3|-
CAISSGGEGDTQYF
TGTGCCATCAGCAGCGGGGGTGAGGGAGATACGCAGTATTTT
>TRBV7-2|-|TRBJ1-2|few
CASSLSPGSNGYTF
TGTGCCAGCAGCTTAAGTCCGGGTTCGAATGGCTACACCTTC
>TRBV20-1|TRBD2|TRBJ2-5|many
CSARRAGARETQYF
TGCAGTGCTAGGCGGGCGGGAGCGAGAGAGACCCAGTACTTC
>TRBV12-3/TRBV12-4|-|TRBJ1-6|few
CASSLRTRGESPLHF
TGTGCCAGCAGTTTACGGACTAGAGGCGAATCACCCCTCCACTTT
>TRBV2|-|TRBJ2-7|once
CASSEAGPDYEQYF
TGTGCCAGCAGTGAAGCAGGCCCAGATTACGAGCAGTACTTC
>TRBV7-9|-|TRBJ1-2|few
CASTPEGDGYTF
TGTGCCAGCACCCCAGAGGGAGATGGCTACACCTTC
>TRBV7-2|-|TRBJ2-5|-
CASNTYQETQYF
TGTGCCAGCAACACCTACCAAGAGACCCAGTACTTC
>TRBV20-1|TRBD2|TRBJ2-2|few
CSARVAGENTGELFF
TGCAGTGCTAGAGTAGCGGGGGAGAACACCGGGGAGCTGTTTTTT
>TRBV20-1|TRBD2|TRBJ2-3|few
CSPTAASGTDTQYF
TGCAGTCCCACGGCGGCTAGCGGAACAGATACGCAGTATTTT
>TRBV29-1|-|TRBJ2-3|few
CSVEINRGGPTGAKQLANSDTQYF
TGCAGCGTTGAAATTAATCGAGGGGGGCCGACGGGAGCGAAACAGCTAGCCAACTCAGATACGCAGTATTTT
>TRBV27|TRBD1|TRBJ2-3|-
CASSFRDRNTQYF
TGTGCCAGCAGTTTTCGGGACAGAAATACGCAGTATTTT
>TRBV10-1|TRBD1|TRBJ2-7|few
CASSERTGGCYEQYF
TGCGCCAGCAGTGAACGGACAGGGGGGTGCTACGAGCAGTACTTC
>TRBV7-9|-|TRBJ2-7|many
CASSFPLRSGGFTYEQYF
TGTGCCAGCAGCTTTCCTCTCCGCTCCGGCGGGTTTACCTACGAGCAGTACTTC
>TRBV2|-|TRBJ2-7|-
CASSEAPRGREQYF
TGTGCCAGCAGTGAAGCCCCACGAGGGCGCGAGCAGTACTTC
>TRBV24-1|TRBD1|TRBJ2-2|-
CATSDSDRGDGELFF
TGTGCCACCAGTGACTCGGACAGGGGGGACGGGGAGCTGTTTTTT
>TRBV7-9|TRBD1|TRBJ2-1|-
CASSSGAGQGQASIWNEQFF
TGTGCCAGCAGCTCGGGCGCGGGACAGGGACAAGCGAGTATTTGGAATGAGCAGTTCTTC
>TRBV18|-|TRBJ1-2|once
CASSPSRASNYGYTF
TGTGCCAGCTCACCAAGTAGGGCTTCTAACTATGGCTACACCTTC
>TRBV18|TRBD1|TRBJ2-7|-
CASSPIPGQTHYEQYF
TGTGCCAGCTCACCAATACCGGGACAGACACACTACGAGCAGTACTTC
>TRBV7-2|TRBD2|TRBJ2-1|-
CASSLGVSGFGNEQFF
TGTGCCAGCAGCTTAGGAGTTAGCGGGTTTGGGAATGAGCAGTTCTTC
>TRBV7-6|TRBD2|TRBJ2-7|many
CASSLALGRGEQYF
TGTGCCAGCAGCTTAGCGCTCGGGAGGGGCGAGCAGTACTTC
>TRBV5-1|-|TRBJ2-5|-
CASSLDGRDEETQCF
TGCGCCAGCAGCTTGGACGGCAGGGATGAAGAGACCCAGTGCTTC
>TRBV5-1|-|TRBJ1-1|few
CASTSGPSGTEAFF
TGCGCCAGCACCAGCGGGCCCTCGGGGACTGAAGCTTTCTTT
>TRBV9|TRBD1|TRBJ2-7|many
CASSAGTGQGYEQYF
TGTGCCAGCAGCGCCGGGACAGGGCAAGGATACGAGCAGTACTTC
>TRBV28|TRBD1|TRBJ2-7|many
CASRTGGIYEQYF
TGTGCCAGTCGGACAGGGGGTATTTACGAGCAGTACTTC
>TRBV15|TRBD2|TRBJ2-1|few
CATSRELAGGYNEQFF
TGTGCCACCAGCAGAGAACTAGCGGGAGGATACAATGAGCAGTTCTTC
>TRBV6-1|TRBD1|TRBJ2-6|-
CASRHTGGIPLSGANVLTF
TGTGCCAGCAGACATACAGGGGGCATCCCCCTCTCTGGGGCCAACGTCCTGACTTTC
>TRBV5-4|-|TRBJ2-7|few
CASSWELATLDNEQYF
TGTGCCAGCAGCTGGGAGTTGGCCACCTTAGACAATGAGCAGTACTTC
>TRBV10-3|-|TRBJ1-3|-
CAISDDSGNTIYF
TGTGCCATCAGTGACGACTCTGGAAACACCATATATTTT